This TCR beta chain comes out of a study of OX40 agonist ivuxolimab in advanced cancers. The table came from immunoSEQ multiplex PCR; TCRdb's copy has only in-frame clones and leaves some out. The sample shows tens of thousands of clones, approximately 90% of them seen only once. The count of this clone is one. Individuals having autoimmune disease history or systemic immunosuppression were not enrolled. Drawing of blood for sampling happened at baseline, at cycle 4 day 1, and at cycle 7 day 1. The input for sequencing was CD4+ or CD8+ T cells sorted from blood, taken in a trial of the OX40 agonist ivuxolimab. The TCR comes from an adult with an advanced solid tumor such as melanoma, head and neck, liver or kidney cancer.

The chain's CDR3 is CASSSTRGLAETQYF. CDR3 sequence (DNA): TGTGCCAGCAGCTCCACCCGGGGACTAGCGGAGACCCAGTACTTC. The chain recombines TRBV7-9 with TRBJ2-5; 10 bases fit TRBD2. V gave up 4 bases and J gave up 5 bases; unmatched junction bases: 7. The CDR3 loop spans 15 amino acids. Germline V gives CDR1 SEHNR, CDR2 FQNEAQ (reference sequence).